These 11 T cell receptor beta chains share one sample of origin, sequenced in a study of human T cells and chemical hapten exposure. Indicated time point: patch test 3, about 24 weeks after DPC sensitization. Noted treatment: therapeutic diphenylcyclopropenone sensitization with weekly scalp DPC. TCRdb reprocessed the RACE reads via MiXCR and lists one record per CDR3 protein. The data hold some 110,000 distinct CDR3 sequences, with around 11% observed a single time. The sequencing here drew on whole blood, taken in connection with sensitization to the hapten diphenylcyclopropenone (DPC). The receptors here all came from a woman in her fifties or sixties with alopecia areata. Some clones in this sample may be carry-over from other donors' samples.

The V and J genes are TRBV12-5 and TRBJ2-2; 9 bases match TRBD1. Per the germline V gene, CDR1 is LGHNT and CDR2 is FRNRAP. V lost 7 bases, J lost 3 bases, and 6 bases stayed unmatched. The CDR3 has 15 residues. Here the CDR3 reads CASERTGGYTGELFF. The CDR3 coding sequence is TGTGCTAGTGAACGTACAGGGGGCTACACCGGGGAGCTGTTTTTT. Supplemented by reference TRBV12-5 and TRBJ2-2, the full variable domain reads DARVTQTPRHKVTEMGQEVTMRCQPILGHNTVFWYRQTMMQGLELLAYFRNRAPLDDSGMPKDRFSAEMPDATLATLKIQPSEPRDSAVYFCASERTGGYTGELFFGEGSRLTVL.

This clonotype was seen only a few times. The V call is TRBV2, the J call TRBJ2-3, with 10 bases identical to TRBD2. CDR1 and CDR2 from the germline V gene are SNHLY and FYNNEI. Trimming cost V 1 base and J 1 base; bases outside gene matches: 5. CDR3 length equals 17 residues. In DNA, the CDR3 is TGTGCCAGCAGTGAAGGGGCTAGCGGGGGTCGCACAGATACGCAGTATTTT. Its translation: CASSEGASGGRTDTQYF. The entire variable domain, with the rest obtained from reference TRBV2 and TRBJ2-3, is as follows: EPEVTQTPSHQVTQMGQEVILRCVPISNHLYFYWYRQILGQKVEFLVSFYNNEISEKSEIFDDQFSVERPDGSNFTLKIRSTKLEDSAMYFCASSEGASGGRTDTQYFGPGTRLTVL.

The chain joins TRBV20-1 to TRBJ2-5; D perhaps matches TRBD2 (6 bases). The CDR3 covers 16 residues. CDR1 is DFQATT and CDR2 is SNEGSKA in the germline V gene (reference sequence). Trimming shortened V by 0 bases and J by 2 bases, and 16 bases separated the two germline ends. This chain's CDR3 is CSARDRAGWEQETQYF. In DNA form, the CDR3 reads TGCAGTGCTAGAGATAGGGCGGGGTGGGAACAAGAGACCCAGTACTTC.

The CDR3 region is CAISPSGDPNNEQFF. The CDR3 region has the DNA TGTGCCATCAGTCCTAGCGGGGACCCTAACAATGAGCAGTTCTTC. The V call is TRBV10-3, the J call TRBJ2-1, with 9 nucleotides matching TRBD2. J was trimmed by 5 bases and V by 5 bases; bases with no gene match: 7. This CDR3 spans 15 amino acids. From germline, CDR1 is ENHRY and CDR2 SYGVKD.

This clonotype was observed at least ten times. The chain links TRBV20-1 to TRBJ2-7; 10 nucleotides match TRBD2. This CDR3 comprises 14 residues. Looked up from germline, CDR1 is DFQATT and CDR2 is SNEGSKA (reference sequence). The junction had 7 bases not matched to a gene; V was cut back by 5 bases and J by 3 bases. In DNA, the CDR3 is TGCAGTGCTTTGAAGCGGGAGGGCCGCTACGAGCAGTACTTC. Protein product: CSALKREGRYEQYF.

This clonotype was seen more than once but under ten times. The chain uses TRBV3-1 and TRBJ2-3, with D possibly matching TRBD2 (6 bases). The CDR3 has 15 amino acids. Trimming cost V 3 bases and J 5 bases, with 15 bases left between them. Germline CDR1 reads LGHDT; CDR2 reads YNNKEL (reference sequence). In DNA form, the CDR3 reads TGTGCCAGCAGCCAGGGCCCGCCGGGGGTAGATACGCAGTATTTT. It codes for CASSQGPPGVDTQYF.

The V gene is TRBV2, the J gene TRBJ2-5, with 8 bases aligning to TRBD1. Germline values: CDR1 SNHLY, CDR2 FYNNEI. The trim removed 6 bases at V and 1 base at J, leaving 10 bases unmatched. There are 16 residues in the CDR3. CDR3: CASRGQGARGQETQYF. The CDR3 DNA reads TGTGCCAGCAGAGGGCAGGGGGCGCGAGGCCAAGAGACCCAGTACTTC. The full variable domain, with the rest looked up from reference TRBV2 and TRBJ2-5, is EPEVTQTPSHQVTQMGQEVILRCVPISNHLYFYWYRQILGQKVEFLVSFYNNEISEKSEIFDDQFSVERPDGSNFTLKIRSTKLEDSAMYFCASRGQGARGQETQYFGPGTRLLVL.

This clonotype occurred a few times. The chain links TRBV15 to TRBJ1-1; D is unresolved. V lost 1 base, J lost 1 base, and 7 bases lay in between. CDR3 length: 14 amino acids. The V gene's germline CDR1 is LNHNV and CDR2 YYDKDF (reference sequence). DNA for the CDR3: TGTGCCACCAGCAGAGTATCCAGGAACACTGAAGCTTTCTTT. It yields the protein CATSRVSRNTEAFF.

The chain has TRBV10-3 and TRBJ2-2, with D perhaps TRBD1 (5 bases). In germline, CDR1 is ENHRY, CDR2 SYGVKD. The V end lost 6 bases, the J end lost 6 bases, and 11 bases lay between the germline ends. This CDR3 region has 13 residues. CDR3 in DNA: TGTGCCATCAGGACCAGGGTCCCCGGGGAGCTGTTTTTT. Its protein is CAIRTRVPGELFF.

V is TRBV7-9 and J is TRBJ1-1; 8 bases fit TRBD1. Germline values: CDR1 SEHNR, CDR2 FQNEAQ (reference sequence). Trimming removed 4 bases from V and 0 bases from J; junction bases left unmatched: 7. The CDR3 extends over 16 amino acids. Written as DNA, the CDR3 is TGTGCCAGCAGCTCGCTTGGACAGGGTCTGAACACTGAAGCTTTCTTT. It yields the protein CASSSLGQGLNTEAFF.

Ten or more counts support this clonotype. This chain connects TRBV28 to TRBJ2-4; no reliable D call. Germline assignment: CDR1 MDHEN and CDR2 SYDVKM. With 5 bases removed from V and 13 bases from J, the gap between germline ends came to 15 bases. The CDR3 length is 12 residues. This CDR3 is CASSPSDRRQYF. The CDR3 DNA follows: TGTGCCAGCAGTCCGTCCGATCGCAGACAGTACTTC. The full variable domain, completed using reference TRBV28 and TRBJ2-4, is DVKVTQSSRYLVKRTGEKVFLECVQDMDHENMFWYRQDPGLGLRLIYFSYDVKMKEKGDIPEGYSVSREKKERFSLILESASTNQTSMYLCASSPSDRRQYFGAGTRLSVL.